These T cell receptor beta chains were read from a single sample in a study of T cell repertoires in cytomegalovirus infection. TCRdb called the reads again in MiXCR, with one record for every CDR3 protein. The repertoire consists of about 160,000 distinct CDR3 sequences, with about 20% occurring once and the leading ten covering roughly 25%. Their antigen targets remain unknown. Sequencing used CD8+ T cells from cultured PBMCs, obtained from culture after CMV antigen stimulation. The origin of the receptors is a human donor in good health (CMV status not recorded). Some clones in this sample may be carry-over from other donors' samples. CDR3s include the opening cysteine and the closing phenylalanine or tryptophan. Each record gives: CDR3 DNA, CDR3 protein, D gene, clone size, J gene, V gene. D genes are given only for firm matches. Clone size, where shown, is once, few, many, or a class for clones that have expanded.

TGTGCCAGCAGTCGTTTGGACACTGAAGCTTTCTTT CASSRLDTEAFF - few TRBJ1-1 TRBV6-1
TGTGCCAGCAGGTCTAGCGGGGGGCAGGACATTCAGTACTTC CASRSSGGQDIQYF TRBD2 many TRBJ2-4 TRBV6-2/TRBV6-3
TGTGCCAGTAGATACTTCGACCGGGAGGACTATGGCTACACCTTC CASRYFDREDYGYTF - - TRBJ1-2 TRBV19
TGTGCCAGCAGTTTGGGGGCCTCACAGGAAAAACTGTTTTTT CASSLGASQEKLFF - few TRBJ1-4 TRBV27
TGTGCCAGCAGCGTTAAGGGGGAGAACACTGAAGCTTTCTTT CASSVKGENTEAFF - few TRBJ1-1 TRBV7-2
TGTGCTAGTGGTTTGTCAGCCACTGAAGCTTTCTTT CASGLSATEAFF - - TRBJ1-1 TRBV12-5
TGCAGCGTTGAAGCGGGACGGATCTATGGCTACACCTTC CSVEAGRIYGYTF - few TRBJ1-2 TRBV29-1
TGTGCCTGGAGCCTGGGGACAGATCTCACCTTC CAWSLGTDLTF TRBD1 - TRBJ1-2 TRBV30
TGTGCCAGCAGCTTAGGCCCGACCCCGAACACTGAAGCTTTCTTT CASSLGPTPNTEAFF - few TRBJ1-1 TRBV7-9
TGTGCCAGCAGACCACAGGCTGGGAATGAAAAACTGTTTTTT CASRPQAGNEKLFF - few TRBJ1-4 TRBV7-9
TGTGCCAGCAGCTCGGGCTTAGGACTAGCCCTAGAGACCCAGTACTTC CASSSGLGLALETQYF TRBD2 few TRBJ2-5 TRBV7-2
TGTGCCAGCAGCTCGGGGGGCGGGGGGACAAGTGAGCAGTTCTTC CASSSGGGGTSEQFF TRBD2 - TRBJ2-1 TRBV7-9
TGTGCCAGCAGTGAAAGGGAGGGGAGGGGTATGAACACTGAAGCTTTCTTT CASSEREGRGMNTEAFF - few TRBJ1-1 TRBV2
TGTGCCAGCAGCAGACTAGCGGGGGAGGCCCAGTACTTC CASSRLAGEAQYF TRBD2 - TRBJ2-5 TRBV28
TGTGCCAGCAGCTTTCCGGGAGAATGGGGCTACACCTTC CASSFPGEWGYTF - few TRBJ1-2 TRBV7-2
TGTGCCATCAGTGAGTCATCCCCAGATACGCAGTATTTT CAISESSPDTQYF - few TRBJ2-3 TRBV10-3
TGTGCCAGCAGCCAGAGGCCGACAGTCACAGATACGCAGTATTTT CASSQRPTVTDTQYF - - TRBJ2-3 TRBV7-9
TGTGCCACCAGTGATTTCAAGGAGGGCGAAGGGGAGACCCAGTACTTC CATSDFKEGEGETQYF - few TRBJ2-5 TRBV24-1
TGCGCCAGCAGCCCTAGCGGGGGGCCCGACCAAGAGACCCAGTACTTC CASSPSGGPDQETQYF TRBD2 many TRBJ2-5 TRBV4-1
TGTGCCAGCAGTTACCGGGGGGCGAACACTGAAGCTTTCTTT CASSYRGANTEAFF - once TRBJ1-1 TRBV27
TGTGCCAGCAGCTCACCCGGGACAGGGAACACCGGGGAGCTGTTTTTT CASSSPGTGNTGELFF TRBD1 - TRBJ2-2 TRBV7-8